A single sample is the source of the 16 T cell receptor beta chains below, sequenced in a study of chemoradiotherapy in HPV16-positive cancers (dated 2022 in TCRdb). Library construction relied on the immunoSEQ multiplex PCR assay. TCRdb took this table from immuneACCESS and kept in-frame rearrangements with V and J called. Such tables lack part of the clones; where checked against another copy, unresolved V genes explain under half of the gap, and the rest is unexplained. Present in this sample are tens of thousands of clones, 80% to 95% of which were seen just once. The ten largest clones take up around a sixth of the sample. This specimen consisted of blood, obtained from a patient who underwent chemoradiotherapy. The receptors were sampled from a human donor with HPV-associated anogenital cancer.

The chain has TRBV4-1 and TRBJ1-5; D possibly corresponds to TRBD1 (5 bases). CDR1 and CDR2 (germline): MGHRA, YSYEKL. The V gene lost 1 base and the J gene lost 2 bases, with 12 bases spanning the gap. The CDR3 extends over 16 amino acids. The CDR3 coding sequence is TGCGCCAGCAGCCAAGCGGGGCAGCTAGGCAATCAGCCCCAGCATTTT. As protein: CASSQAGQLGNQPQHF.

The genes are TRBV5-1 and TRBJ2-1; TRBD2 is a possible D gene (7 bases). CDR1 and CDR2 (germline): SGHRS, YFSETQ. This CDR3 has 16 residues. V was pared by 0 bases and J by 8 bases, with 18 bases between. The CDR3 sequence is CASSLDGGPVGDEQFF. Here the CDR3 DNA reads TGCGCCAGCAGCTTGGACGGGGGGCCAGTGGGAGATGAGCAGTTCTTC.

This sequence joins TRBV9 and TRBJ1-3; D is ambiguous. Between the trimmed V and J ends, which lost 4 bases and 2 bases, there was a span of 13 bases. Germline lookup yields CDR1 SGDLS and CDR2 YYNGEE. The CDR3 is made up of 15 amino acids. CDR3 nucleotide sequence: TGTGCCAGCAGCTCCTCGGGATCCCCTGGAAACACCATATATTTT. Translated: CASSSSGSPGNTIYF.

Notes on this clone: Other DNA sequences in the same sample also yield this CDR3. This chain joins TRBV18 and TRBJ2-7, with a weak D call TRBD1 (6 bases). V was shortened by 2 bases and J by 6 bases, with 17 bases between the two germline ends. The CDR3 is made up of 15 amino acids. Germline loops: CDR1 KGHSH, CDR2 LQKENI. For the CDR3, the DNA is TGTGCCAGCTCACCAGAGGGGGTAGGGGGAAGCGAGCAGTACTTC. Its translation: CASSPEGVGGSEQYF.

The chain employs TRBV4-3 and TRBJ2-2, with TRBD1 matching over 8 bases. The CDR3 is made up of 15 amino acids. V was pared by 3 bases and J by 5 bases, with 5 bases of the junction left unmatched. Germline V lookup: CDR1 LGHNA, CDR2 YSLEER. CDR3 nucleotide sequence: TGCGCCAGCAGCCATCTTCGACAGGGGACCGGGGAGCTGTTTTTT. Amino acid sequence: CASSHLRQGTGELFF.

The chain combines TRBV21-1 with TRBJ2-7; the listed D gene, TRBD1, was not tested against the DNA. TRBV21-1 corresponds to a pseudogene. The CDR3 length is 16 residues. The CDR3 loop reads CASSRTVQDQLLPPNF. The CDR3 nucleotides are TGTGCCAGCAGCCGTACTGTACAGGACCAGCTCCTTCCACCGAACTTC.

The genes are TRBV15 and TRBJ1-1; D remains ambiguous. In germline, CDR1 is LNHNV, CDR2 YYDKDF (reference sequence). The CDR3 extends over 15 amino acids. Trimming cost V 8 bases and J 0 bases, with 16 bases left between them. This CDR3 is CATSLRDSLNTEAFF. The CDR3 DNA reads TGTGCCACCTCCCTCCGGGATAGCCTGAACACTGAAGCTTTCTTT.

For the CDR3, the DNA is TGTGCCAGCAGTAAGACTGGCAATGAGCAGTTCTTC. It codes for CASSKTGNEQFF. This chain uses TRBV6-6 with TRBJ2-1; D remains ambiguous. CDR1 MNHNY and CDR2 SVGAGI come from the germline V gene (reference sequence). CDR3 length: 12 amino acids. V lost 5 bases and J 6 bases, leaving 8 bases between the germline ends.

CDR3 in DNA: TGTGCCAGCACCAATTCGGTCTACAATGAGCAGTTCTTC. Translating gives CASTNSVYNEQFF. The rearrangement links TRBV27 to TRBJ2-1, with no clear D. The CDR3 loop spans 13 amino acids. With 7 bases removed from V and 3 bases from J, the gap between germline ends came to 10 bases. The germline gives CDR1 MNHEY, CDR2 SMNVEV (reference sequence).

The chain links TRBV28 to TRBJ2-2, with TRBD2 matching 7 bases. This CDR3 is built from 15 residues. From germline, CDR1 is MDHEN and CDR2 SYDVKM. The ends lost 3 bases at V and 5 bases at J; junction bases unmatched: 6. The chain's CDR3 is CASSFGGSATGELFF. The CDR3 DNA reads as TGTGCCAGCAGTTTTGGCGGGAGTGCAACCGGGGAGCTGTTTTTT.

The chain recombines TRBV6-6 with TRBJ2-3; no firm D call. Germline lookup yields CDR1 MNHNY and CDR2 SVGAGI (reference sequence). The CDR3 runs 14 residues. Trimming stripped 6 bases from V and 2 bases from J, with 12 bases between. CDR3 in DNA: TGTGCCAGCAGCCCATACACGACCACAGATACGCAGTATTTT. As protein: CASSPYTTTDTQYF.

The chain is built from TRBV29-1 and TRBJ2-2; a weak D match, TRBD1 (5 bases). V was pared by 4 bases and J by 4 bases, with 10 bases between. The CDR3 length is 13 residues. From germline, CDR1 is SQVTM and CDR2 ANQGSEA. CDR3 bases: TGCAGCGTTGTTCCTGACAGCACCGGGGAGCTGTTTTTT. Protein sequence: CSVVPDSTGELFF.

V usage is TRBV5-1 and J usage is TRBJ2-2, with a possible D match to TRBD2 (7 bases). Germline V CDR1 and CDR2: SGHRS, YFSETQ. This CDR3 is built from 14 residues. The V end lost 6 bases, the J end lost 5 bases, and 14 bases lay between the germline ends. DNA of the CDR3: TGCGCCAGCACTGGCGGGGGCCCTACCGGGGAGCTGTTTTTT. Translation gives CASTGGGPTGELFF.

The chain is built from TRBV9 and TRBJ2-2; 7 bases are a match to TRBD2. The CDR3 covers 17 residues. Germline V gives CDR1 SGDLS, CDR2 YYNGEE. After removal of 4 bases from V and 7 bases from J, the junction contained 16 bases not matched to a gene. The CDR3 sequence is CASSLPRSGNSIGELFF. CDR3 coding DNA: TGTGCCAGCAGCTTACCCAGGAGCGGGAATAGCATCGGGGAGCTGTTTTTT.

CDR3 in amino acids: CTSSQAHSIGGRIYEQYF. Here the CDR3 DNA reads TGCACCAGCAGCCAAGCCCATTCAATAGGCGGGAGGATCTACGAGCAGTACTTC. V is TRBV1 and J is TRBJ2-7; TRBD2, the table's D call, lacks a check against the DNA. TRBV1 is described as a pseudogene. The CDR3 is 18 residues long.

The chain carries TRBV29-1 and TRBJ1-1; D call uncertain. The germline V gene has CDR1 SQVTM and CDR2 ANQGSEA. Trimming took off 4 bases at V and 1 base at J, with 13 bases between the two ends. CDR3 length equals 14 residues. The CDR3 DNA reads TGCAGCGTTGTAGTTCAGAATCCGAACACTGAAGCTTTCTTT. Protein product: CSVVVQNPNTEAFF.